What follows are 10 T cell receptor beta chains derived from one specimen sequenced in a study of neurological immune-mediated disorders. TCRdb independently ran MiXCR on the 5' RACE reads; one entry per CDR3 protein. The sample records about 30,000 distinct CDR3 sequences, under 6.5% being singletons. Input material: CD4+ T cells from blood. All receptors derive from a woman in her 50s in good health.

This clonotype was seen ten or more times. V and J are TRBV20-1 and TRBJ1-5; D unclear. Trimming removed 3 bases from V and 9 bases from J, with 15 bases in between. CDR1 and CDR2 from the germline V gene are DFQATT and SNEGSKA (reference sequence). The CDR3 is made up of 13 amino acids. The CDR3 sequence is CSARRGEDTPQHF. The CDR3 DNA follows: TGCAGTGCTAGGCGCGGCGAGGATACGCCCCAGCATTTT.

This clonotype was recorded at least ten times. This chain links TRBV6-2 or TRBV6-3 with TRBJ2-2; no firm D call. The V gene's germline CDR1 is MNHEY and CDR2 SVGEGT. Trimming left V 7 bases short and J 3 bases short, with 9 bases between. The CDR3 totals 13 residues. CDR3 sequence reads: CASMRSHTGELFF. The CDR3 bases are TGTGCCAGCATGAGAAGCCACACCGGGGAGCTGTTTTTT.

This clonotype was seen many times. V and J are TRBV29-1 and TRBJ2-7; D may be TRBD2 (6 bases). V dropped 7 bases and J dropped 2 bases, with 12 bases sitting between them. This CDR3 is built from 12 residues. Germline lookup yields CDR1 SQVTM and CDR2 ANQGSEA. CDR3: CSGGDGPYEQYF. CDR3 nucleotides: TGCAGCGGGGGGGACGGACCCTACGAGCAGTACTTC.

This clonotype was seen at least ten times. J is TRBJ1-6 and V is TRBV12-3 or TRBV12-4; tentative D call: TRBD1 (5 bases). V lost 6 bases to trimming and J lost 1 base, with 7 bases between them. The CDR3 is made up of 14 amino acids. CDR3 sequence: CASRRGSYNSPLHF. The CDR3 coding sequence is TGTGCCAGCAGAAGGGGTTCCTATAATTCACCCCTCCACTTT.

This clonotype came up many times. The chain uses TRBV5-6 and TRBJ2-1; either TRBD1 or TRBD2 may supply D (5 bases each). Trimming pared 2 bases from V and 9 bases from J, leaving 15 bases between. Germline values: CDR1 SGHDT, CDR2 YYEEEE. The CDR3 runs to 14 residues. CDR3 DNA: TGTGCCAGCAGCTTCTATCAGGGACGGCTTGAGCAGTTCTTC. This encodes CASSFYQGRLEQFF.

This clonotype was observed many times. This CDR3 is CASSLALGTNTEAFF. DNA for the CDR3: TGTGCCAGCAGCTTAGCCCTCGGAACGAACACTGAAGCTTTCTTT. The chain has TRBV11-2 and TRBJ1-1; no firm D call. V was clipped by 1 base and J by 1 base, with 10 bases between them. The CDR3 extends over 15 amino acids. Germline V CDR1 and CDR2: SGHAT, FQNNGV.

This clonotype was observed a few times. The CDR3 reads CACSGGGADTQYF. In DNA form, the CDR3 reads TGTGCCTGTAGCGGGGGGGGGGCAGATACGCAGTATTTT. The rearrangement joins TRBV30 to TRBJ2-3, with 11 bases aligning to TRBD2. This CDR3 has 13 amino acids. V lost 6 bases to trimming and J lost 4 bases; unmatched junction nucleotides: 3. The germline V gene encodes CDR1 GTSNPN and CDR2 SVGIG (reference sequence).

This clonotype has a count of ten or more. V and J are TRBV28 and TRBJ2-7; 9 nucleotides align to TRBD1. J was trimmed by 5 bases and V by 5 bases; bases with no gene match: 7. Germline CDR1 reads MDHEN; CDR2 reads SYDVKM. The CDR3 spans 14 residues. The CDR3 reads CASSTGTGLHEQYF. As DNA, the CDR3 is TGTGCCAGCAGTACCGGGACAGGGTTACACGAGCAGTACTTC. The full variable domain, its missing parts supplied by reference TRBV28 and TRBJ2-7, is DVKVTQSSRYLVKRTGEKVFLECVQDMDHENMFWYRQDPGLGLRLIYFSYDVKMKEKGDIPEGYSVSREKKERFSLILESASTNQTSMYLCASSTGTGLHEQYFGPGTRLTVT.

This clonotype showed up many times. This rearrangement joins TRBV27 to TRBJ2-6; 7 nucleotides agree with TRBD1. The CDR3 runs 15 residues. V lost 6 bases to trimming and J lost 2 bases; unmatched junction nucleotides: 4. The germline gives CDR1 MNHEY, CDR2 SMNVEV (reference sequence). As DNA, the CDR3 is TGTGCCAGCAGACCAGACAGGGCTGGGGCCAACGTCCTGACTTTC. It specifies CASRPDRAGANVLTF.

This clonotype was detected ten times or more. CDR3 bases: TGTGCCACCTCGGACATGGCTAATGAAAAACTGTTTTTT. Protein product: CATSDMANEKLFF. The chain employs TRBV10-3 and TRBJ1-4; D is possibly TRBD1 (5 bases). Trimming removed 10 bases at V and 3 bases at J, with 12 bases between. CDR1 is ENHRY and CDR2 is SYGVKD in the germline V gene. This CDR3 contains 13 residues.